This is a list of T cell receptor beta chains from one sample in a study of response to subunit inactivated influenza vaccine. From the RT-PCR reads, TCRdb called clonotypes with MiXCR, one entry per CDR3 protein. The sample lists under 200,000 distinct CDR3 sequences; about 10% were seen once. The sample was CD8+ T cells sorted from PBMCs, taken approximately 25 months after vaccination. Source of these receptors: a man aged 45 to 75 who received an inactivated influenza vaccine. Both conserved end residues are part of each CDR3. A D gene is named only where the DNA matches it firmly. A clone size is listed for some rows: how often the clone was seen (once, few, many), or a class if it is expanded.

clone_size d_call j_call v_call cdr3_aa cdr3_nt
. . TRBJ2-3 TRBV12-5 CASGWGSSTDTQYF TGTGCTAGTGGTTGGGGCTCTAGCACAGATACGCAGTATTTT
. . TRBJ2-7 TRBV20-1 CSARDDRSYEQYF TGCAGTGCTAGAGATGACAGGTCCTACGAGCAGTACTTC
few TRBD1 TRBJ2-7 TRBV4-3 CASSPTGVPYEQYF TGCGCCAGCAGCCCTACAGGGGTTCCCTACGAGCAGTACTTC
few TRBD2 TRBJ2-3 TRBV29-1 CSVRPSGRTDTQYF TGCAGCGTTCGTCCTAGCGGGAGAACAGATACGCAGTATTTT
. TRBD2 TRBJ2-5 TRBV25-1 CASSESPGLAGQETQYF TGTGCCAGCAGTGAATCCCCGGGACTAGCGGGCCAAGAGACCCAGTACTTC
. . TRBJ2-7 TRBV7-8 CASSLVQGGAYEQYF TGTGCCAGCAGCTTAGTTCAGGGTGGTGCCTACGAGCAGTACTTC
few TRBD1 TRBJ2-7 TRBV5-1 CASSSPGQDYEQYF TGCGCCAGCAGCTCCCCGGGACAGGACTACGAGCAGTACTTC
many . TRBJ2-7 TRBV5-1 CASSGGQGYEQYF TGCGCCAGCAGCGGCGGGCAGGGCTACGAGCAGTACTTC
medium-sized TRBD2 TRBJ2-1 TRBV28 CATEPAGEGNEQFF TGTGCCACCGAGCCAGCGGGAGAGGGCAATGAGCAGTTCTTC
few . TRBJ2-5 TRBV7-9 CASSEGVQRTQYF TGTGCCAGCAGCGAGGGGGTCCAGAGAACCCAGTACTTC
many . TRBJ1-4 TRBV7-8 CASSKTGATNEKLFF TGTGCCAGCAGCAAGACAGGAGCAACTAATGAAAAACTGTTTTTT
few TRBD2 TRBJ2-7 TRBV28 CASREGTSGIYEQYF TGTGCCAGCAGAGAGGGGACTAGCGGAATCTACGAGCAGTACTTC
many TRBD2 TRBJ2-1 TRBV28 CASSFGGTYLGGEQFF TGTGCCAGCAGTTTTGGAGGGACCTACCTCGGGGGGGAGCAGTTCTTC
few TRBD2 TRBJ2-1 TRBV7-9 CASSFPSGSYNEQFF TGTGCCAGCAGCTTCCCTAGCGGGAGCTACAATGAGCAGTTCTTC
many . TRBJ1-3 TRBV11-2 CASSLGRVDSGNTIYF TGTGCCAGCAGCTTGGGCAGGGTCGACTCTGGAAACACCATATATTTT
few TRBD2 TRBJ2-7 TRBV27 CASSLLGTSGVHEQYF TGTGCCAGCAGTTTATTAGGGACTAGCGGGGTCCACGAGCAGTACTTC
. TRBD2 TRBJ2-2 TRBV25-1 CASSGAGWGAGELFF TGTGCCAGCAGTGGAGCGGGATGGGGGGCCGGGGAGCTGTTTTTT
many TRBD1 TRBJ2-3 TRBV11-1 CASSDGLPGQGYRTDTQYF TGTGCCAGCAGCGACGGACTCCCGGGACAGGGGTATCGCACAGATACGCAGTATTTT
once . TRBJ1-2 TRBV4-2 CASSQGVSRLGGYTF TGTGCCAGCAGCCAAGGAGTGTCTCGATTAGGTGGCTACACCTTC
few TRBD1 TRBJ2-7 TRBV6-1 CASSDATGPLNYEQYF TGTGCCAGCAGTGACGCGACAGGGCCTTTGAACTACGAGCAGTACTTC
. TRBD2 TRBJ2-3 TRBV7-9 CASSLFGEGDTQYF TGTGCCAGCAGCTTATTCGGGGAGGGAGATACGCAGTATTTT
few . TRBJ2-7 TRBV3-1 CASSHWTGTDSYEQYF TGTGCCAGCAGCCACTGGACCGGGACGGATTCCTACGAGCAGTACTTC
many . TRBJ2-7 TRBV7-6 CASSPRSGKTSYEQYF TGTGCCAGCAGCCCGAGATCGGGGAAGACCTCCTACGAGCAGTACTTC
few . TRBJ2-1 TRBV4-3 CASSQELGGSSYNEQFF TGCGCCAGCAGCCAAGAATTAGGGGGGAGCTCCTACAATGAGCAGTTCTTC
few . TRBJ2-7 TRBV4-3 CASSQDPGYRALDEQYF TGCGCCAGCAGCCAAGATCCGGGGTACAGGGCGCTGGACGAGCAGTACTTC
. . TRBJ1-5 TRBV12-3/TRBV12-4 CASSLGRTHQPQHF TGTGCCAGCAGTTTAGGCAGGACGCATCAGCCCCAGCATTTT
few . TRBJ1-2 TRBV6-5 CASSYVGSSYNYGYTF TGTGCCAGCAGTTACGTTGGGTCTTCGTATAACTATGGCTACACCTTC
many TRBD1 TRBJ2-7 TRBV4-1 CASSLRQGGNYEQYF TGCGCCAGCAGCCTCCGACAGGGTGGCAACTACGAGCAGTACTTC
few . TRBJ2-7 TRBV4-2 CASSQGASSYEQYF TGTGCCAGCAGCCAAGGGGCCAGCTCCTACGAGCAGTACTTC
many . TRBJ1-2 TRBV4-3 CASSQEWYNYGYTF TGCGCCAGCAGCCAAGAATGGTATAACTATGGCTACACCTTC
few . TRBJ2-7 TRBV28 CASRGWASYEQYF TGTGCCAGCCGGGGTTGGGCCTCCTACGAGCAGTACTTC
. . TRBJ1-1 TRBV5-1 CASSLWDGDEAFF TGCGCCAGCAGCTTGTGGGACGGAGATGAAGCTTTCTTT
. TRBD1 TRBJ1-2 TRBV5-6 CASGPWTGDYGYTF TGTGCCAGCGGCCCCTGGACAGGGGACTATGGCTACACCTTC
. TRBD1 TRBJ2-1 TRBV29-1 CSGIGQGNNEQFF TGCAGCGGCATAGGACAGGGGAACAATGAGCAGTTCTTC
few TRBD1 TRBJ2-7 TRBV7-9 CASSTGTGVYEQYF TGTGCCAGCAGCACCGGGACAGGAGTCTACGAGCAGTACTTC
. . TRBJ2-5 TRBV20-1 CSARDKPEQETQYF TGCAGTGCTAGAGATAAGCCGGAACAAGAGACCCAGTACTTC
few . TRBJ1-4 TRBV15 CATSPQGEINEKLFF TGTGCCACCAGCCCCCAGGGAGAGATTAATGAAAAACTGTTTTTT
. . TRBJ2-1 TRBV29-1 CSVAPPYNEQFF TGCAGCGTTGCTCCACCCTACAATGAGCAGTTCTTC
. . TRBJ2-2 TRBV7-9 CASSSGVYLTGELFF TGTGCCAGCAGCTCAGGTGTCTACCTGACCGGGGAGCTGTTTTTT
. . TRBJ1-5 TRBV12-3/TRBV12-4 CASRGGSNQPQHF TGTGCCAGCAGGGGCGGTAGCAATCAGCCCCAGCATTTT
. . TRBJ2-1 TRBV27 CASSSPGLRFNEQFF TGTGCCAGCAGTTCACCGGGACTTAGGTTTAATGAGCAGTTCTTC
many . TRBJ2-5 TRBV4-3 CASSPDWGIEETQYF TGCGCCAGCAGCCCCGATTGGGGGATCGAAGAGACCCAGTACTTC
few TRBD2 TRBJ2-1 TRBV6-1 CASSETGGYDEQFF TGTGCCAGCAGTGAAACGGGGGGGTACGATGAGCAGTTCTTC
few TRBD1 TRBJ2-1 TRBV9 CASSASGGTINEQFF TGTGCCAGCAGCGCATCAGGGGGAACCATCAATGAGCAGTTCTTC
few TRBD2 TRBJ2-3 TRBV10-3 CAISESLAGADTQYF TGTGCCATCAGTGAGTCCTTAGCGGGTGCAGATACGCAGTATTTT
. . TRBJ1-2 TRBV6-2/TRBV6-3 CASSADGRYGYTF TGTGCCAGCAGTGCGGACGGCCGCTATGGCTACACCTTC
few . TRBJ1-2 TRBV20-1 CSARDLVGYPGYTF TGCAGTGCTAGAGATCTAGTGGGATATCCTGGCTACACCTTC
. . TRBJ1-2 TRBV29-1 CSVEDLANGNYGYTF TGCAGCGTTGAAGATCTTGCTAACGGGAACTATGGCTACACCTTC
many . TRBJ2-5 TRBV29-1 CSVEDRAPETQYF TGCAGCGTTGAAGATCGGGCCCCAGAGACCCAGTACTTC
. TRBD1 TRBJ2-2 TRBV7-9 CASSLRDRDNTGELFF TGTGCCAGCAGCCTACGGGACAGGGACAACACCGGGGAGCTGTTTTTT
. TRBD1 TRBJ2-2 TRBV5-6 CASSSNPTGITGELFF TGTGCCAGCAGCAGCAATCCGACAGGGATCACCGGGGAGCTGTTTTTT
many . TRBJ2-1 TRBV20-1 CSARTLTEVIPFF TGCAGTGCTAGGACCCTGACAGAAGTTATCCCGTTCTTC